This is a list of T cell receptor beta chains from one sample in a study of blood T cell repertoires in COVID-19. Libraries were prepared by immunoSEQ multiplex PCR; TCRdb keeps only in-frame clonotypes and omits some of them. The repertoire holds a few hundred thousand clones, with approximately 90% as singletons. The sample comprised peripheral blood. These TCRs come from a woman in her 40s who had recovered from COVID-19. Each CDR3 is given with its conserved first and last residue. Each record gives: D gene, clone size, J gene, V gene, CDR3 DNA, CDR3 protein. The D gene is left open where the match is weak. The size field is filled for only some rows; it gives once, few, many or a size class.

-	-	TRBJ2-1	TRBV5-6	TGTGCCAGCAGCCCCCAGGCCCGACCTTACAATGAGCAGTTCTTC	CASSPQARPYNEQFF
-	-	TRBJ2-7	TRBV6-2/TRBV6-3	TGTGCCAGCAGTCCACCGGGATACCCCTACGAGCAGTACTTC	CASSPPGYPYEQYF
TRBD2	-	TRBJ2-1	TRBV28	TGTGCCAGCACCCACGGTAGCGGGAACAACAATGAGCAGTTCTTC	CASTHGSGNNNEQFF
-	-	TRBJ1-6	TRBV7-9	TGTGCCAGCAGCCCCCCGAGCTCCTATAATTCACCCCTCCACTTT	CASSPPSSYNSPLHF
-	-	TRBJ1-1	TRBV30	TGTGCCTGGAGCAGGGGCATGAACACTGAAGCTTTCTTT	CAWSRGMNTEAFF
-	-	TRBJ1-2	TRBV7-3	TGTGCCGGGGGAACAGGGACTGGCTACACCTTC	CAGGTGTGYTF
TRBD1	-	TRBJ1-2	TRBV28	TGTGCCAGCAGGGCGGACAGGGTCCATGGCTACACCTTC	CASRADRVHGYTF
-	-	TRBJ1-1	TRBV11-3	TGTGCCAGCAGCTTAGCCCTCGCGGGTACTGAAGCTTTCTTT	CASSLALAGTEAFF
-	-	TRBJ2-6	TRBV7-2	TGTGCCAGCAGCCCCGGGGGACCCGGGGCCAACGTCCTGACTTTC	CASSPGGPGANVLTF
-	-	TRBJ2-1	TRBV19	TGTGCCAGTAGTACCCAGGGTGGTGAGCAGTTCTTC	CASSTQGGEQFF
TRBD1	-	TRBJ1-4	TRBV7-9	TGTGCCAGCAGCTCCGGACAGGGGGGAAAACTGTTTTTT	CASSSGQGGKLFF
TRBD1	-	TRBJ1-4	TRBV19	TGTGCCAGTAGCGGGACAGGGGGGGCTAATGAAAAACTGTTTTTT	CASSGTGGANEKLFF
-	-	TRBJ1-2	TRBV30	TGTGCCTGGAGCGCACCCAGAGCAGGGGCCCGATTCTATGGCTACACCTTC	CAWSAPRAGARFYGYTF
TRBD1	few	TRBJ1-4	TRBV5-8	TGTGCCAGCAGCGGACAGGACAGGGGGGGCGAAAAACTGTTTTTT	CASSGQDRGGEKLFF
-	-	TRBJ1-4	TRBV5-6	TGTGCCAGCAGCCCCCGACGGAGTAATGAAAAACTGTTTTTT	CASSPRRSNEKLFF
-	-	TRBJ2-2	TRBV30	TGTGCCTGGAGTGTAGAAACAGGGAGGAACACCGGGGAGCTGTTTTTT	CAWSVETGRNTGELFF
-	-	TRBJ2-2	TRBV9	TGTGCCAGCAGCCCACGGCGAAGGGGGACCGGGGAGCTGTTTTTT	CASSPRRRGTGELFF
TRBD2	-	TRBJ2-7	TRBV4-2	TGTGCCAGCAGCCACCCCGCAGGGGGGACTAGCGGGAGTGCCTACGAGCAGTACTTC	CASSHPAGGTSGSAYEQYF
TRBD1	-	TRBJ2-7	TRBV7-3	TGTGCCAGCAGCACCCTGACAGGGGGCGAGCAGTACTTC	CASSTLTGGEQYF
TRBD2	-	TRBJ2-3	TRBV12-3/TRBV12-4	TGTGCCAGCAAACTTGGACTAGCGGGACCGCAGTATTTT	CASKLGLAGPQYF
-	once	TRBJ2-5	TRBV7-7	TGTGCTAGCAGCCCAAATTTGGAGACCCAGTACTTC	CASSPNLETQYF
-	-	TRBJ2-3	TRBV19	TGTGCCAGTAGTATTCGCCCAGTGGATACGCAGTATTTT	CASSIRPVDTQYF
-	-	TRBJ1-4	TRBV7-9	TGTGCCAGCAGCTTAGCGCAGACAGGATATAATGAAAAACTGTTTTTT	CASSLAQTGYNEKLFF
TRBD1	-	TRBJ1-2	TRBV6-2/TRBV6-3	TGTGCCAGCAGCCCCCTCGCCGGGACAGGGAACTATGGCTACACCTTC	CASSPLAGTGNYGYTF
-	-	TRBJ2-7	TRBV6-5	TGTGCCAGCACCCGGGGGAGGAGCTCCTACGAGCAGTACTTC	CASTRGRSSYEQYF
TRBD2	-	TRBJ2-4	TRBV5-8	TGTGCCAGCAGCTTGCGGGGGGGCTCCGGCAAAAACATTCAGTACTTC	CASSLRGGSGKNIQYF
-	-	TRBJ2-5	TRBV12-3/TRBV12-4	TGTGCCAGCAGTTCTACTCCTCGGGAGACCCAGTACTTC	CASSSTPRETQYF
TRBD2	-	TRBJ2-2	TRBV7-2	TGTGCCAGCACCCCTCCGAGGGGACTAGCGGGAGGCTCCACCGGGGAGCTGTTTTTT	CASTPPRGLAGGSTGELFF
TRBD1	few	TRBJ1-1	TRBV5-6	TGTGCCAGCAGCTCACAGGGGGTCACTGAAGCTTTCTTT	CASSSQGVTEAFF
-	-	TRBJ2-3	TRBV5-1	TGCGCCAGCAGCTTGGGCGGAGACCGCACAGATACGCAGTATTTT	CASSLGGDRTDTQYF
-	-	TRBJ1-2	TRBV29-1	TGCAGCGTTGATTGGTCCCGGAGAGGCTACACCTTC	CSVDWSRRGYTF
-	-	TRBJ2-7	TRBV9	TGTGCCAGCAGCGCGTTAGCGGCTAGCTCCTACGAGCAGTACTTC	CASSALAASSYEQYF
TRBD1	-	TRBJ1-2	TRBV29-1	TGCAGCGTGGACCCGACAGGGAGCGCTGGCTACACCTTC	CSVDPTGSAGYTF
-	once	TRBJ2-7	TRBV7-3	TGTGCCAGCAGCCTCGGGTACCGGGAGTCCCCCTACGAGCAGTACTTC	CASSLGYRESPYEQYF
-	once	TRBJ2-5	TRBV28	TGTGCCAGCCGCGCCGGGCAAGAGACCCAGTACTTC	CASRAGQETQYF
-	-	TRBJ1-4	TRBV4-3	TGCGCCTCGACGTATGTAGGGGGAAGGGAAAAACTGTTTTTT	CASTYVGGREKLFF
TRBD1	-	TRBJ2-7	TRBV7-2	TGTGCCAGCAGCTTGACAGGGGCCCGGGGCGAGCAGTACTTC	CASSLTGARGEQYF
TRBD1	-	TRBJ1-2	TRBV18	TGTGCCAGCAGACTACAGGGGGGCTATGGCTACACCTTC	CASRLQGGYGYTF
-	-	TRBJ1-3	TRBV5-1	TGCGCCAGCAGCTTGGCGGCGGACTCTGGAAACACCATATATTTT	CASSLAADSGNTIYF
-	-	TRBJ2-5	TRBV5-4	TGTGCCAGCAGCTGGGGGGAGTTGGGGACCCAGTACTTC	CASSWGELGTQYF
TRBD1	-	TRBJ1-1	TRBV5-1	TGCGCCAGCAGCGGACAGGGAGGCACTGAAGCTTTCTTT	CASSGQGGTEAFF
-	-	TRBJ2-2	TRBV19	TGTGCCAGTAGACCCCCACTAGGGAAGAACACCGGGGAGCTGTTTTTT	CASRPPLGKNTGELFF